The present TCR beta chain was sequenced within a study of OX40 agonist ivuxolimab in advanced cancers. The CDR3 spans 15 residues. Germline assignment: CDR1 LNHNV and CDR2 YYDKDF (reference sequence). Germline trimming cut 8 bases from V and 4 bases from J; bases unmatched to any gene: 13. The method was immunoSEQ multiplex PCR; TCRdb's version includes in-frame clones alone and lacks a portion of them. Here the sample spans 99,000 or so clones, about 96% being singletons. The sample here was CD4+ or CD8+ T cells sorted from blood, taken in a trial of the OX40 agonist ivuxolimab. The chain recombines TRBV15 with TRBJ1-2, with TRBD1 matching over 7 bases. This receptor was taken from an adult with an advanced solid tumor such as melanoma, head and neck, liver or kidney cancer. The CDR3 sequence is CATAHSRDSVYGYTF. The CDR3 coding sequence is TGTGCCACCGCGCACTCCCGGGACAGCGTCTATGGCTACACCTTC.